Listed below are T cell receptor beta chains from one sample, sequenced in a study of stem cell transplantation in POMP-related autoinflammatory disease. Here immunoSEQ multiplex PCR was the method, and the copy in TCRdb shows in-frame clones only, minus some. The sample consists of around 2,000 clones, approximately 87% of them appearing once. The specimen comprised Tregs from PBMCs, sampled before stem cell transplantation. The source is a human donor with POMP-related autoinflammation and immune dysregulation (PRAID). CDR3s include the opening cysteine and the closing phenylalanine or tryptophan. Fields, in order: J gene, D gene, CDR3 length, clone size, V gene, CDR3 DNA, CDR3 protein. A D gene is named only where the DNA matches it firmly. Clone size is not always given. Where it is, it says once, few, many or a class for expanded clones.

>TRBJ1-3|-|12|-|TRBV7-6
TGTGCCAGCAGCTTAGGTGGAAACACCATATATTTT
CASSLGGNTIYF
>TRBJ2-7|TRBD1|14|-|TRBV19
TGTGCCAGTAGTATCATGGACAGGGGCGACGAGCAGTACTTC
CASSIMDRGDEQYF
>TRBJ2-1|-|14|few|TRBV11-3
TGTGCCAGCAGCTTCGGGGGAACTGGCAATGAGCAGTTCTTC
CASSFGGTGNEQFF
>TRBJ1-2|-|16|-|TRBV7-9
TGTGCCAGCAGCTCCCGTAGTTCAGAAGCTATGAAGGGCTACACCTTC
CASSSRSSEAMKGYTF
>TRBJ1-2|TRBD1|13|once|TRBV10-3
TGTGCCAACTCGGACAGGCAACTCTATGGCTACACCTTC
CANSDRQLYGYTF
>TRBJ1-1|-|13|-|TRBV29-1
TGCAGCGTTGATGGTGCGGTGAACACTGAAGCTTTCTTT
CSVDGAVNTEAFF
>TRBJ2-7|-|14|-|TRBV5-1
TGCGCCAGCAGCATCGGGACGCCGAACGACGAGCAGTACTTC
CASSIGTPNDEQYF
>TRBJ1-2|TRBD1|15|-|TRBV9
TGTGCCAGCAGCGGACCGGGACAGGGTCTTGGGGGCTACACCTTC
CASSGPGQGLGGYTF
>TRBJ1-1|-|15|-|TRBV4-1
TGCGCCAGCAGCCACCCCGGTCCCTCGAACACTGAAGCTTTCTTT
CASSHPGPSNTEAFF
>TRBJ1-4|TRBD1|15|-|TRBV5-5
TGTGCCAGCACCTGGACAGGGGCGTTTAGTGAAAAACTGTTTTTT
CASTWTGAFSEKLFF
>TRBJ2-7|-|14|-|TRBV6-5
TGTGCCAGCAGTCCCCTTGGACAGTCCTACGAGCAGTACTTC
CASSPLGQSYEQYF
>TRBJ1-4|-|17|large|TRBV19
TGTGCCAGTAGTATAGATCGTCAGCGGAGGACTAATGAAAAACTGTTTTTT
CASSIDRQRRTNEKLFF
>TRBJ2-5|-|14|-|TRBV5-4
TGTGCCAGCAGCCGTAGCCTAAACCAAGAGACCCAGTACTTC
CASSRSLNQETQYF
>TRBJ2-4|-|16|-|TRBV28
TGTGCCAGCAGTTTCATAGCGGAGAGGGCCAAAAACATTCAGTACTTC
CASSFIAERAKNIQYF
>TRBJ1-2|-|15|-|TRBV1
TGCGCCAGCAGCCAAGATCGGACAGGGGGCTATGGCTACACCTTC
CASSQDRTGGYGYTF
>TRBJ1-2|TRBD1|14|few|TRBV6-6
TGTGCCAGCAGTTACTCGGACAGGGTATATGGCTACACCTTC
CASSYSDRVYGYTF
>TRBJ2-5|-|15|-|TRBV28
TGTGCCAGCAGTGAAGACAGGGAGGTCCAAGAGACCCAGTACTTC
CASSEDREVQETQYF
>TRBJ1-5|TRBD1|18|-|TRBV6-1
TGTGCCAGCAGTGCCGTCCCGGGACAGGGGAAGGTCAATCAGCCCCAGCATTTT
CASSAVPGQGKVNQPQHF
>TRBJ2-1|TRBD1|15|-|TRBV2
TGTGCCAGCAGTGAGAGGACAGGGACCAACAATGAGCAGTTCTTC
CASSERTGTNNEQFF
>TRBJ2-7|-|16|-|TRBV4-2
TGTGCCAGCAGCCCCGGAGGCGTCAACCGTCCATACGAGCAGTACTTC
CASSPGGVNRPYEQYF
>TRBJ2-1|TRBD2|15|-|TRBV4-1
TGCGCCAGCAGCCAAGATTCGAGGACTAGTTATGAGCAGTTCTTC
CASSQDSRTSYEQFF
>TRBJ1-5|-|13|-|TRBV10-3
TGTGCCATCACCCCAGGGAGCAATCAGCCCCAGCATTTT
CAITPGSNQPQHF
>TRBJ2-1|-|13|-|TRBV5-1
TGCGCCAGCAGCTTGACCTATACGAATGAGCAGTTCTTC
CASSLTYTNEQFF
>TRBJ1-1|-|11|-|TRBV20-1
TGCAGTGCTAGCGCACGACCACAGGCTTTCTTT
CSASARPQAFF
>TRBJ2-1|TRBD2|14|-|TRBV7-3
TGTGCCAGCAGCTTAGCGGGAGGGTACAATGAGCAGTTCTTC
CASSLAGGYNEQFF
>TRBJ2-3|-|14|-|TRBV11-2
TGTGCCAGCAGCTTAGAGTGGGGGCCAGATACGCAGTATTTT
CASSLEWGPDTQYF
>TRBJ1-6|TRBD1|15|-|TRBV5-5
TGTGCCAGCAGCTCCTCAGGGGGCTGGAATTCACCCCTCCACTTT
CASSSSGGWNSPLHF
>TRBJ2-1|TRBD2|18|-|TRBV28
TGTGCCAGCAGTTTAAAAGCTAGCGGGAGATATCCCTACAATGAGCAGTTCTTC
CASSLKASGRYPYNEQFF
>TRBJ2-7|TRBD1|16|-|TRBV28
TGTGCCAGCAGTGGCCTGGACAGGGCCCTTTGGTACGAGCAGTACTTC
CASSGLDRALWYEQYF
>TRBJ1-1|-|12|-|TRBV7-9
TGTGCCAGCAGACTTGGTGGGACTGAAGCTTTCTTT
CASRLGGTEAFF
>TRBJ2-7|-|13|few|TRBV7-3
TGTGCCAGCAGCTTAACTAGCGCCTACGAGCAGTACTTC
CASSLTSAYEQYF
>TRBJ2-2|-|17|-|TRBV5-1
TGCGCCAGCAGCTTGGCCGGGACACGCGCGAACACCGGGGAGCTGTTTTTT
CASSLAGTRANTGELFF
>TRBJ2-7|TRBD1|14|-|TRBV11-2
TGTGCCAGCAGCGACCGGACAGGCCCCTACGAGCAGTACTTC
CASSDRTGPYEQYF
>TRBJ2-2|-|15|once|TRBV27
TGTGCCAGCCGTCTGGGTCAGGGGCACACCGGGGAGCTGTTTTTT
CASRLGQGHTGELFF
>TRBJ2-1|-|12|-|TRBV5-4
TGTGCCAGCAGCCGGCCTAACAATGAGCAGTTCTTC
CASSRPNNEQFF
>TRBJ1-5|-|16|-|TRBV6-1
TGTGCCAGCAGTGAGACGTGGGGAAGGGGCAATCAGCCCCAGCATTTT
CASSETWGRGNQPQHF
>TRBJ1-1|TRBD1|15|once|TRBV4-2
TGTGCCAGCAGCCAAGATACCGGGACAGGGGTCAAAGCTTTCTTT
CASSQDTGTGVKAFF
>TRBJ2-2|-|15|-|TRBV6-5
TGTGCCAGCAGTTACGGGGGAGTGAACACCGGGGAGCTGTTTTTT
CASSYGGVNTGELFF
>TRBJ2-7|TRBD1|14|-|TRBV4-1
TGCGCCAGCAGCCGGGACAGGGGAACCTACGAGCAGTACTTC
CASSRDRGTYEQYF
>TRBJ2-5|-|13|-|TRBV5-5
TGTGCCAGCAGCAACAGTAGGGGAGAGACCCAGTACTTC
CASSNSRGETQYF
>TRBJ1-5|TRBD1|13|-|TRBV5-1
TGCGCCAGCAGCCAGGACAGGGGTGGGCCCCAGCATTTT
CASSQDRGGPQHF
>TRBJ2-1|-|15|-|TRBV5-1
TGCGCCAGCAGCTTGACAGGGTCTCGGTACAATGAGCAGTTCTTC
CASSLTGSRYNEQFF
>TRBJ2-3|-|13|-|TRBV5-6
TGTGCCAGCAGCTTGGACAGGGTCTCTACGCAGTATTTT
CASSLDRVSTQYF
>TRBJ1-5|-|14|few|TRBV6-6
TGTGCCAGCAGTTACTCCAGCTCTAATCAGCCCCAGCATTTT
CASSYSSSNQPQHF
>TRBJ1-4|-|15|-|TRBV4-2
TGTGCCAGCAGCCAAGAGGAAAGGGACTTCCTAAAACTGTTTTTT
CASSQEERDFLKLFF
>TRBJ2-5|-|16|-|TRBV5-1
TGCGCCAGCAGCTTGGCTGGACCACCCCCTAAAGAGACCCAGTACTTC
CASSLAGPPPKETQYF
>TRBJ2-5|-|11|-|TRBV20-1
TGCAGTGCTAGGGATGGGGAGACCCAGTACTTC
CSARDGETQYF
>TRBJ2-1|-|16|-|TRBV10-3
TGTGCCATCAGTGAGGTGGGGAGGGGGGTGTCCAATGAGCAGTTCTTC
CAISEVGRGVSNEQFF
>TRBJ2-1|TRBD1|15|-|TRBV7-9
TGTGCCAGCAGCTTAGCGTTAGGACAGGGTATTCAGCAGTTCTTC
CASSLALGQGIQQFF
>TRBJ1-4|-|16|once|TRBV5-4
TGTGCCAGCAGCATATATCGTGGGAGGGTAAATGAAAAACTGTTTTTT
CASSIYRGRVNEKLFF
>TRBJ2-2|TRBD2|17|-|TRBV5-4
TGTGCCAGCAGCTTGTTGGGACTAGCGGGAAACACCGGGGAGCTGTTTTTT
CASSLLGLAGNTGELFF
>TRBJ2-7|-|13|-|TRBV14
TGTGCCAGCAGCCGGGGGGGCCTCTACGAGCAGTACTTC
CASSRGGLYEQYF
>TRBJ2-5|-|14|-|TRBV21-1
TGTGCCAGCAGCAAAGGGAGGGACAGAGAGACCCAGTACTTC
CASSKGRDRETQYF
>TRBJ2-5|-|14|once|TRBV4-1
TGCGCCAGCAGCCCCGGACCAGGGGAAGAGACCCAGTACTTC
CASSPGPGEETQYF
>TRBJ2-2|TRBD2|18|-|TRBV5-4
TGTGCCAGCAGCTTGGGACTAGCGGGGGGGAGCGGCACCGGGGAGCTGTTTTTT
CASSLGLAGGSGTGELFF